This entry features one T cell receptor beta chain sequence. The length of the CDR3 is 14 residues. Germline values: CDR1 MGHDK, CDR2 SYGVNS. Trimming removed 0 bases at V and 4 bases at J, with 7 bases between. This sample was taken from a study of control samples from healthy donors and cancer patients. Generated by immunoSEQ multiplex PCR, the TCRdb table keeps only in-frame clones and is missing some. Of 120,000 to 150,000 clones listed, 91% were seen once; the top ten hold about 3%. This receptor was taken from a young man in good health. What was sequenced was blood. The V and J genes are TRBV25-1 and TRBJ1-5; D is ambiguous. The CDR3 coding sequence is TGTGCCAGCAGTGAATATGGTTGGAATCAGCCCCAGCATTTT. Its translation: CASSEYGWNQPQHF.